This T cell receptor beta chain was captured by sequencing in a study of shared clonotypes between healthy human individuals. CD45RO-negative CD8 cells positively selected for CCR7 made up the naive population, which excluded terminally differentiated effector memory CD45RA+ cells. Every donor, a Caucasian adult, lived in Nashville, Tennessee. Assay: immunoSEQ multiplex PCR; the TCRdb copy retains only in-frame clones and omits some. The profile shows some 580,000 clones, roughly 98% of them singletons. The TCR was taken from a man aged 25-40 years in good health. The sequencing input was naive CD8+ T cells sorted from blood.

CDR3 protein: CASSEQGSNNEQFF. In nucleotides, the CDR3 is TGTGCCAGCAGTGAACAGGGATCAAACAATGAGCAGTTCTTC. The chain is built from TRBV27 and TRBJ2-1; D possibly corresponds to TRBD1 (6 bases). The length of the CDR3 is 14 residues. Germline values: CDR1 MNHEY, CDR2 SMNVEV (reference sequence). Trimming shortened V by 5 bases and J by 5 bases, and 13 bases separated the two germline ends.